The following is a TCR beta chain sequence with its context. Trimming left V 6 bases short and J 7 bases short, with 19 bases between. This CDR3 spans 15 amino acids. CDR1 is MNHEY and CDR2 is SVGAGI in the germline V gene. These data belong to a study of blood T cell repertoires in COVID-19. In the study overall: Some COVID-19 samples were acute and others convalescent; all came from the United States, Italy and Spain. Nucleic acid was either cDNA or gDNA, and it came from T cells, B-cell-depleted T cells, or PBMCs.

TCRdb's copy holds only in-frame clones and misses some; the assay was immunoSEQ multiplex PCR. The sample records over 150,000 clones, around 85% being singletons. This clonotype was obtained from a man between 65 and 79 years old with active or convalescent COVID-19. V usage is TRBV6-5 and J usage is TRBJ1-5; D is possibly TRBD1 (5 bases). The specimen sequenced was peripheral blood. Written as DNA, the CDR3 is TGTGCCAGCAGATATTATGAGGGACTGGACCAGCCCCAGCATTTT. The encoded protein is CASRYYEGLDQPQHF.